This T cell receptor (beta chain) is from a study of response to subunit inactivated influenza vaccine. TCRdb fed the RT-PCR reads into MiXCR, producing one record per CDR3 protein. Here the sample spans around 790,000 distinct CDR3 sequences, 21% being singletons. This clonotype has only a few counts. Its specificity is unknown. Overall study findings and caveats: It was the authors' suggestion that each seasonal influenza vaccination recruits few new T cells.

The origin of this receptor is a man in his forties or fifties who received an inactivated influenza vaccine. The sequences come from PBMCs from blood, collected more than 4 days after vaccination.

This CDR3 reads CASSALGREDYGYTF. The CDR3 region has the DNA TGTGCCAGCAGTGCCCTTGGCAGGGAGGACTATGGCTACACCTTC. This chain connects TRBV28 to TRBJ1-2, with D possibly matching TRBD1 (5 bases). Germline CDR1 is MDHEN and CDR2 is SYDVKM. Between the trimmed V and J ends, which lost 5 bases and 3 bases, there was a span of 16 bases. This CDR3 is built from 15 residues.